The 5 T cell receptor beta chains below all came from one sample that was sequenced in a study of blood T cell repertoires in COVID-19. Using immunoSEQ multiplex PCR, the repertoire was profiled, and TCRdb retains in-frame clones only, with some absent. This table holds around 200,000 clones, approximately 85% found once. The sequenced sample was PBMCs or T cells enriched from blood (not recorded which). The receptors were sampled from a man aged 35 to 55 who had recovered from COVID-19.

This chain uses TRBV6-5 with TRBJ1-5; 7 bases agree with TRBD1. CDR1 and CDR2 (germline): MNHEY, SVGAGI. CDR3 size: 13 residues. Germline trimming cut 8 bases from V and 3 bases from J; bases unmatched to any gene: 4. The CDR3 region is CASRGQVNQPQHF. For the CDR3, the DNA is TGTGCCAGCCGCGGACAGGTCAATCAGCCCCAGCATTTT.

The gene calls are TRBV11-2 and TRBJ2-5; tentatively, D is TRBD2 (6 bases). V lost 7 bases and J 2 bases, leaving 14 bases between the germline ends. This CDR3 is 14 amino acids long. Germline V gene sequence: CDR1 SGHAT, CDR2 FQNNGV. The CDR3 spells CASTTVEGQETQYF. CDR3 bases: TGTGCCAGCACTACCGTGGAGGGGCAAGAGACCCAGTACTTC.

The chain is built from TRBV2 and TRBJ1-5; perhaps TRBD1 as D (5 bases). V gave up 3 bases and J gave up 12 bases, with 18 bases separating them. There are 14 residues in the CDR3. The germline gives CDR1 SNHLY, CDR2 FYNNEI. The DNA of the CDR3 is TGTGCCAGCAGTGATGTGGGGGGAAGAGGGGACCAGCATTTT. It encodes CASSDVGGRGDQHF.

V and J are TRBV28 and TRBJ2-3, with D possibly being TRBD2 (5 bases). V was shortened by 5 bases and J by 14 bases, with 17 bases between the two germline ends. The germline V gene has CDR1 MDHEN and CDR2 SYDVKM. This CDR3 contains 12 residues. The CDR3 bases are TGTGCCAGCAGTCCTGCTGTATTTGGAGGGTATTTT. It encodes CASSPAVFGGYF.

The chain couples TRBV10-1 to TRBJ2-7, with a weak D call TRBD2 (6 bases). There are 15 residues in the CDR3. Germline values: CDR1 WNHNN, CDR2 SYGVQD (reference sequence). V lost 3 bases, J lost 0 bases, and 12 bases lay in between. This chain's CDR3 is CASSDPGTSSYEQYF. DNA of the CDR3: TGCGCCAGCAGTGATCCCGGGACTTCCTCCTACGAGCAGTACTTC.